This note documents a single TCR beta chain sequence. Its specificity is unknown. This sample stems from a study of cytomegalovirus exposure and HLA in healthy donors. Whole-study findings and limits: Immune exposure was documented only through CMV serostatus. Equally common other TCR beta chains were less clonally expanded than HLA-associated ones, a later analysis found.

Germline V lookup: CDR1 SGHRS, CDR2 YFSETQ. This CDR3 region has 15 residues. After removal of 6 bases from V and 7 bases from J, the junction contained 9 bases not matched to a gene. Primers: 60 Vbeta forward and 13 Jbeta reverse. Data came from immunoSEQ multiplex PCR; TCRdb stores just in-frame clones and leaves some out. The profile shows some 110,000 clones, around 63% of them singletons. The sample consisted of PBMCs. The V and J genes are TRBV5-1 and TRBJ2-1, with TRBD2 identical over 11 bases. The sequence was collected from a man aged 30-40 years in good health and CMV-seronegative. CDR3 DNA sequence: TGCGCCAGCACTGGTCTAGCGGGAGGACAAAATGAGCAGTTCTTC. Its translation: CASTGLAGGQNEQFF.